The following is a T cell receptor beta chain sequence with its context. The CDR3 spans 12 residues. V was trimmed by 2 bases and J by 6 bases, leaving 6 bases between them. This entry comes from a study of blood T cell repertoires in COVID-19. Original processing notes: Nucleated cell counts were estimated from reference gene primer amplification. This table comes from immunoSEQ multiplex PCR, and its TCRdb copy is limited to in-frame clones, with some not included. That table furnishes V, J and clone size, whereas the DNA furnished D and trimming. The sample has some 330,000 clones; 88% are singletons. Either two negative PCRs, clearance, or symptom resolution qualified Cohort 3 donors as recovered.

The receptor's source is a man aged 25 to 40 who had recovered from COVID-19. Sequencing was done on a sample of PBMCs or T cells enriched from blood (not recorded which). The chain uses TRBV12-3 or TRBV12-4 and TRBJ2-3; D is undetermined. The CDR3: CASSLIADTQYF. The CDR3, as DNA: TGTGCCAGCAGTTTAATCGCGGATACGCAGTATTTT.